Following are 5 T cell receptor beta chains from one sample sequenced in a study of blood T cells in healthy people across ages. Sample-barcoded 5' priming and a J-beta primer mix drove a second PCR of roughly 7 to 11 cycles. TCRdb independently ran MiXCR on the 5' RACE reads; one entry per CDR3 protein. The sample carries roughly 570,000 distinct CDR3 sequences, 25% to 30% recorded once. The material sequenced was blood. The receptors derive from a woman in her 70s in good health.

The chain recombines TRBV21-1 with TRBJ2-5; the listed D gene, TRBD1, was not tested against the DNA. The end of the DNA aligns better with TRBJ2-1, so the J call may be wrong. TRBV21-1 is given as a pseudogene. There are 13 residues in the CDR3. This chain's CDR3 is CASSTTGIDEQFF. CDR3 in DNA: TGTGCCAGCAGCACGACAGGGATAGATGAGCAGTTCTTC.

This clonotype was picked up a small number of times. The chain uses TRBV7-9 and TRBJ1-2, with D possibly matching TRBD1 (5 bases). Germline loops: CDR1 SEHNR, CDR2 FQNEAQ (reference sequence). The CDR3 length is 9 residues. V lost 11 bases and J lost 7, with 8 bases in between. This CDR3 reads CACGAGYTF. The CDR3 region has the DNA TGTGCCTGTGGGGCTGGCTACACCTTC. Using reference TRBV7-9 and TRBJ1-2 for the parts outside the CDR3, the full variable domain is DTGVSQNPRHKITKRGQNVTFRCDPISEHNRLYWYRQTLGQGPEFLTYFQNEAQLEKSRLLSDRFSAERPKGSFSTLEIQRTEQGDSAMYLCACGAGYTFGSGTRLTVV.

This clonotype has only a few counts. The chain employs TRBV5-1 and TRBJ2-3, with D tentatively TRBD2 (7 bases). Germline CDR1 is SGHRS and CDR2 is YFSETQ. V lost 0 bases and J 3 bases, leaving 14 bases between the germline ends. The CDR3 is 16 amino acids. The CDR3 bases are TGCGCCAGCAGCTTGGCGGGTGGGGGGGCGACAGATACGCAGTATTTT. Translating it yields CASSLAGGGATDTQYF.

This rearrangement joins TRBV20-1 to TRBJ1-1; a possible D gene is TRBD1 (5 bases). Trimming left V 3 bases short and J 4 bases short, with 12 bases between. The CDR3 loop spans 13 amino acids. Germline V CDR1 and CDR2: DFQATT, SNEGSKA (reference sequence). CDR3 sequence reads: CSASRQPGTEAFF. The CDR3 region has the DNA TGCAGTGCTAGCAGACAGCCGGGCACTGAAGCTTTCTTT.

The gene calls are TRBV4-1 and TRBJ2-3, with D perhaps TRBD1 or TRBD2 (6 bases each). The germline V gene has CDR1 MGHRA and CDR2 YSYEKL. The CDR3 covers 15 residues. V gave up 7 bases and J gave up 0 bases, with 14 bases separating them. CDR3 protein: CASTQGTFSTDTQYF. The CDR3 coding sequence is TGCGCCAGCACCCAGGGGACTTTTAGCACAGATACGCAGTATTTT.